This TCR beta chain was identified during a study of CD8 T cells in ankylosing spondylitis. Study-wide findings and caveats: In ankylosing spondylitis blood, a motif of seven or eight highly homologous TCR beta variants appeared characteristic.

TCRdb re-analysed the 5' RACE reads in MiXCR, keeping a single row per CDR3 protein. The table lists 80,000 to 90,000 distinct CDR3 sequences, roughly 30% of them singletons, with around three fifths in the top ten. Turning to this clonotype: What it binds is not known.

The V gene lost 0 bases and the J gene lost 3 bases, with 12 bases spanning the gap. The CDR3 consists of 16 residues. Germline V lookup: CDR1 LNHNV, CDR2 YYDKDF (reference sequence). The clonotype was recovered from a male donor with ankylosing spondylitis or in good health (not recorded which). Sequencing input: blood, either unsorted or a sorted T cell fraction (not recorded which). V is TRBV15 and J is TRBJ1-5, with D possibly matching TRBD1 (5 bases). CDR3 amino acids: CATSREGPGSNQPQHF. The CDR3 coding sequence is TGTGCCACCAGCAGAGAGGGACCGGGCTCCAATCAGCCCCAGCATTTT. The variable domain in full, completed from reference TRBV15 and TRBJ1-5, reads DAMVIQNPRYQVTQFGKPVTLSCSQTLNHNVMYWYQQKSSQAPKLLFHYYDKDFNNEADTPDNFQSRRPNTSFCFLDIRSPGLGDTAMYLCATSREGPGSNQPQHFGDGTRLSIL.